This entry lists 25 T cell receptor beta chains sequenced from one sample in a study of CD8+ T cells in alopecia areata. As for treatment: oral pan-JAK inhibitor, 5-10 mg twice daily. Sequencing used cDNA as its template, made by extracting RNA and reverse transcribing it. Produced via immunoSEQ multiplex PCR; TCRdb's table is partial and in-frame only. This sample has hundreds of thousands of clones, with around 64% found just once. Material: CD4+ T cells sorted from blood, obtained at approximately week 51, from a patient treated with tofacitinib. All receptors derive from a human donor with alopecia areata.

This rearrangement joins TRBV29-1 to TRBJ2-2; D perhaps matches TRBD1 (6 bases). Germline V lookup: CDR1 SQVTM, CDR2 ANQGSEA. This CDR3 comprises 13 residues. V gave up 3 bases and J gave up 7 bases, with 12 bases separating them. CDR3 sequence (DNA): TGCAGCGTTGACAGGGGCTACGGCGGGGAGCTGTTTTTT. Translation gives CSVDRGYGGELFF.

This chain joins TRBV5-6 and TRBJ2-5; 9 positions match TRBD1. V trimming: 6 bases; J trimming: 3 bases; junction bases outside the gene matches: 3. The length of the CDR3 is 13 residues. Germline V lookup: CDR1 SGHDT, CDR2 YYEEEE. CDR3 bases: TGTGCCAGCACCGGGACAGGGAAAGAGACCCAGTACTTC. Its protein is CASTGTGKETQYF.

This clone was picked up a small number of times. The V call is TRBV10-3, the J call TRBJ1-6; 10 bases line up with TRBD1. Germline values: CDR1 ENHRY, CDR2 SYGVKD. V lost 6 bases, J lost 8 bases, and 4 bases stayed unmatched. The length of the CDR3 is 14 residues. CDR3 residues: CAIRRDRGDSPLHF. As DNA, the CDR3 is TGTGCCATCAGGAGGGACAGGGGTGATTCACCCCTCCACTTT.

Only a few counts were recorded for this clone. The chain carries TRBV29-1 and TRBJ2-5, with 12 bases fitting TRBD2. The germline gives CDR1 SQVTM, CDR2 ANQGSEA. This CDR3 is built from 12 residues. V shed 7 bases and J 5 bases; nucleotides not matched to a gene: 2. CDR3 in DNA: TGCAGCGAAGGGACTAGCGGGGAGACCCAGTACTTC. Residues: CSEGTSGETQYF.

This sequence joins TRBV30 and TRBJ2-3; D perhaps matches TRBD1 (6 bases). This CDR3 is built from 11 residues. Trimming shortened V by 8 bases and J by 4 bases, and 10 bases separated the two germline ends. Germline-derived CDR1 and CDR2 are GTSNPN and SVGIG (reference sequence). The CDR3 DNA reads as TGTGCCGGCAGGGGCCCAGATACGCAGTATTTT. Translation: CAGRGPDTQYF.

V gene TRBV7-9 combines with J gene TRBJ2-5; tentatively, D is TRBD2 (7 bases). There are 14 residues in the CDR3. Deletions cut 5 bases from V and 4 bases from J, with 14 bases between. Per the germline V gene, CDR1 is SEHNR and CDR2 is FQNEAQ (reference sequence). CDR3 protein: CASSIQGRGETQYF. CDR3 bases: TGTGCCAGCAGCATCCAGGGGAGGGGAGAGACCCAGTACTTC.

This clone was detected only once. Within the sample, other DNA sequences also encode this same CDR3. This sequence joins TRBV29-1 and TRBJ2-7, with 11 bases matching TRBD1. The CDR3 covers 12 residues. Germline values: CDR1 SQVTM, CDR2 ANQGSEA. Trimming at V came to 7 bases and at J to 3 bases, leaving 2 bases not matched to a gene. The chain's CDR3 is CSAGTGGYEQYF. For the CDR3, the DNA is TGCAGCGCGGGGACAGGGGGCTACGAGCAGTACTTC.

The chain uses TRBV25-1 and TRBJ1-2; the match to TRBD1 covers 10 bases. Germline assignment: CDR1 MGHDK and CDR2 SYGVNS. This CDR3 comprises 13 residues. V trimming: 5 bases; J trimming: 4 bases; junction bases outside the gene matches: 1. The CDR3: CASSRTGGYGYTF. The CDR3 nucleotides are TGTGCCAGCAGTAGGACAGGGGGCTATGGCTACACCTTC.

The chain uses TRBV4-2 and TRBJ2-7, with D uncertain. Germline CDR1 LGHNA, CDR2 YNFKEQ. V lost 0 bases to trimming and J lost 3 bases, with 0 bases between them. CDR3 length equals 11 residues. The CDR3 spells CASSQDYEQYF. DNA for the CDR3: TGTGCCAGCAGCCAAGACTACGAGCAGTACTTC.

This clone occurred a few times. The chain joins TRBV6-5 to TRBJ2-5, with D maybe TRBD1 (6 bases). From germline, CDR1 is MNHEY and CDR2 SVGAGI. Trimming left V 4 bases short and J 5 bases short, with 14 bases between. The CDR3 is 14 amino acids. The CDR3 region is CASSSQGFGETQYF. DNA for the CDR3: TGTGCCAGCAGTTCACAGGGATTTGGGGAGACCCAGTACTTC.

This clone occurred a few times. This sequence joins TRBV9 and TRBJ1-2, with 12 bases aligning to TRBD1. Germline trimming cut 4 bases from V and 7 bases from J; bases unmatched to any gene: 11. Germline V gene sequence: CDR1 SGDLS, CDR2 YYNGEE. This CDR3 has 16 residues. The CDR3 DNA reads TGTGCCAGCAGCATTGGGACAGGGGGCTTCTTAAGTGGCTACACCTTC. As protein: CASSIGTGGFLSGYTF.

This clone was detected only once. CDR3 nucleotide sequence: TGCAGCGTTGATGTGGGACAGGGGTGGGAGACCCAGTACTTC. This sequence encodes CSVDVGQGWETQYF. This chain connects TRBV29-1 to TRBJ2-5; 10 bases fit TRBD1. Losses at the gene ends were 3 bases for V and 5 bases for J; bases not matched to a gene: 6. The CDR3 extends over 14 amino acids. Germline-derived CDR1 and CDR2 are SQVTM and ANQGSEA.

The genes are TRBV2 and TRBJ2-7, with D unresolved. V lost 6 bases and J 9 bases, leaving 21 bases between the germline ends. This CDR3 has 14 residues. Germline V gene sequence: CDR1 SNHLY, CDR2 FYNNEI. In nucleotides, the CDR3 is TGTGCCAGCAGCGATCCGCGATTCAGGTCATTGCAGTACTTC. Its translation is CASSDPRFRSLQYF.

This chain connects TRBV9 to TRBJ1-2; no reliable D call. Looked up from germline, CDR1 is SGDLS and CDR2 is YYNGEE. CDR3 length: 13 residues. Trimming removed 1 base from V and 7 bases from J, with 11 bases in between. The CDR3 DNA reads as TGTGCCAGCAGCGTAACGGGAGTTGGTGGCTACACCTTC. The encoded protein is CASSVTGVGGYTF.

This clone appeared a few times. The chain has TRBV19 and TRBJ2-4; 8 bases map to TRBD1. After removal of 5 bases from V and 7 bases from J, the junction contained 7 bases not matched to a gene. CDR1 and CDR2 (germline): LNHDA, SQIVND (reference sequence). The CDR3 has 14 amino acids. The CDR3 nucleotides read TGTGCCAGTAGTCGGCAGGGGGCTGGGAACATTCAGTACTTC. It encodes CASSRQGAGNIQYF.

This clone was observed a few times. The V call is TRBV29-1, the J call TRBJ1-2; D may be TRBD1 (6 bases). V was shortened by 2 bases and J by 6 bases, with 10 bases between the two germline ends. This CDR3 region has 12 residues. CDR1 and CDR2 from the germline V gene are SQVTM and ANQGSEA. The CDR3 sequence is CSVERPGDGYTF. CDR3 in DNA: TGCAGCGTTGAACGTCCAGGGGATGGCTACACCTTC.

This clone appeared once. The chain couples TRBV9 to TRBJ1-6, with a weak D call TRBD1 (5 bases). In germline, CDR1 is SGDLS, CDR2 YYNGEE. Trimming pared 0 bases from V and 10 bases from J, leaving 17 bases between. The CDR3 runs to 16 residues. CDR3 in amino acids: CASSVATAEGDSPLHF. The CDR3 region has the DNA TGTGCCAGCAGCGTAGCTACGGCAGAAGGGGACTCACCCCTCCACTTT. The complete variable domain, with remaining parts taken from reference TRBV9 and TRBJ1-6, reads DSGVTQTPKHLITATGQRVTLRCSPRSGDLSVYWYQQSLDQGLQFLIQYYNGEERAKGNILERFSAQQFPDLHSELNLSSLELGDSALYFCASSVATAEGDSPLHFGNGTRLTVT.

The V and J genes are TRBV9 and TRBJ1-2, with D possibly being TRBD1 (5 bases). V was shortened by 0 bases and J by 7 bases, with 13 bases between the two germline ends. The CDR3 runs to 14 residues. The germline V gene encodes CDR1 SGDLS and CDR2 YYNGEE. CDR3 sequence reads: CASSVGGRAGGYTF. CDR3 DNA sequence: TGTGCCAGCAGCGTAGGGGGCAGGGCTGGTGGCTACACCTTC.

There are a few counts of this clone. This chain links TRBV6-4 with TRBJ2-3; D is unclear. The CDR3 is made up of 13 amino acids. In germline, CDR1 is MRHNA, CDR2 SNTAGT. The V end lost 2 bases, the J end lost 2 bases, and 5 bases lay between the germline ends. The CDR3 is CASSDQSTDTQYF. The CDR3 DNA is TGTGCCAGCAGTGACCAGTCCACAGATACGCAGTATTTT.

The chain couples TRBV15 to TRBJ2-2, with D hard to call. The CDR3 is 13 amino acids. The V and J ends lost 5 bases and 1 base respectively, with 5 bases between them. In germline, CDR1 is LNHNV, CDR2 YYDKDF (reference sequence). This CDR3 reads CATSYVNTGELFF. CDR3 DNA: TGTGCCACCAGCTACGTGAACACCGGGGAGCTGTTTTTT.

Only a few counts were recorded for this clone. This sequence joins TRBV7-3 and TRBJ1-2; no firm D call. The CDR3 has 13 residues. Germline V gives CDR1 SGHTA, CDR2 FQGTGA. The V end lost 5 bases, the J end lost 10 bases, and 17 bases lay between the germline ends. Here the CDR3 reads CASSPNPEHPYTF. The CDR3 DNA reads TGTGCCAGCAGCCCCAACCCGGAGCACCCCTACACCTTC. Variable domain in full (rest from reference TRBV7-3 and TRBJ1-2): GAGVSQTPSNKVTEKGKYVELRCDPISGHTALYWYRQSLGQGPEFLIYFQGTGAADDSGLPNDRFFAVRPEGSVSTLKIQRTERGDSAVYLCASSPNPEHPYTFGSGTRLTVV.

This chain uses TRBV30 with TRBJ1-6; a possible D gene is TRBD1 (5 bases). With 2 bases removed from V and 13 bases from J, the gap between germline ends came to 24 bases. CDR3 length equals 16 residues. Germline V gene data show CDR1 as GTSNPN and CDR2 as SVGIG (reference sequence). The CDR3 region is CAWSPQLGQGRSPLHF. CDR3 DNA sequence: TGTGCCTGGAGTCCTCAATTGGGCCAGGGAAGGTCTCCCCTCCACTTT.

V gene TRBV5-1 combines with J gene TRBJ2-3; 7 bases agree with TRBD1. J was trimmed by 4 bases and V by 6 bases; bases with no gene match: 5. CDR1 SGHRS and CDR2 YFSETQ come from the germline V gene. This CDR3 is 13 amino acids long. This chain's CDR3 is CASTGQAADTQYF. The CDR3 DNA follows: TGCGCCAGCACCGGACAGGCCGCAGATACGCAGTATTTT.

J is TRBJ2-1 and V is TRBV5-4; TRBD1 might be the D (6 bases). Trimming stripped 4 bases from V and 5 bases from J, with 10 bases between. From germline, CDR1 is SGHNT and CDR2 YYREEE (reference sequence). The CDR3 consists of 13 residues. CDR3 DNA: TGTGCCAGCAGCAAGGGGGATAACAATGAGCAGTTCTTC. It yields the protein CASSKGDNNEQFF.

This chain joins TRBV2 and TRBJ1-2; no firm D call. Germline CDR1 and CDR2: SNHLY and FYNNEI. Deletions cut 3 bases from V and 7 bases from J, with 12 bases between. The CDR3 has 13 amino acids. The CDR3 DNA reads TGTGCCAGCAGTGAGGAGGCTGAGACTGGCTACACCTTC. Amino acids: CASSEEAETGYTF. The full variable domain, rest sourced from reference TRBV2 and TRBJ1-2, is EPEVTQTPSHQVTQMGQEVILRCVPISNHLYFYWYRQILGQKVEFLVSFYNNEISEKSEIFDDQFSVERPDGSNFTLKIRSTKLEDSAMYFCASSEEAETGYTFGSGTRLTVV.